This T cell receptor beta chain was sequenced in a study of CD8 T cells in Susac syndrome. From blood CD8+ and CD4+ T cells, TCR beta sequences were generated. Each multiple sclerosis control was a treatment-naive patient with relapsing-remitting disease that was either stable or active. TEMRA cells were FACS-enriched, and CD8+ and CD4+ T cells were isolated negatively. The authors reverse transcribed about 0.5 to 1 ug RNA with random hexamers. Amplification of TCR beta CDR3 was carried out by immunoSEQ multiplex PCR, which covered 54 Vbeta and 13 Jbeta segments. MiXCR, applied by TCRdb to the immunoSEQ multiplex PCR reads, yields one record per CDR3 protein. This table has 160,000 or so distinct CDR3 sequences, approximately 96% appearing once. With 6 bases removed from V and 2 bases from J, the gap between germline ends came to 14 bases. Germline V lookup: CDR1 SQVTM, CDR2 ANQGSEA. This CDR3 has 13 amino acids.

Sequenced: CD8+ T cells from PBMCs. The chain couples TRBV29-1 to TRBJ2-7; D perhaps matches TRBD2 (5 bases). The clonotype originates from a human donor with multiple sclerosis. Here the CDR3 reads CSVTDGIPYEQYF. CDR3 DNA: TGCAGCGTCACCGACGGGATTCCCTACGAGCAGTACTTC.